These 17 T cell receptor beta chains were all obtained from the same sample, sequenced in a study of blood T cell repertoires in COVID-19. The repertoire was sequenced with immunoSEQ multiplex PCR; TCRdb's copy has only in-frame clones and lacks some. This sample has hundreds of thousands of clones, with around 86% found just once. Sequencing was done on a sample of PBMCs or T cells enriched from blood (not recorded which). The receptors derive from a woman between 50 and 59 years old who had recovered from COVID-19.

V is TRBV11-1 and J is TRBJ2-2; the match to TRBD2 covers 7 bases. CDR1 is SGHAT, CDR2 FQDESV, per germline (reference sequence). The CDR3 spans 12 residues. J was trimmed by 7 bases and V by 5 bases; bases with no gene match: 1. The CDR3 DNA reads TGTGCCAGCAGCCGCGGGGGCGGGGAGCTGTTTTTT. Amino acids: CASSRGGGELFF.

This chain uses TRBV29-1 with TRBJ1-1; D not resolved. Germline V gives CDR1 SQVTM, CDR2 ANQGSEA. The V gene lost 4 bases and the J gene lost 0 bases, with 6 bases spanning the gap. The CDR3 totals 12 residues. The CDR3 DNA reads TGCAGCGTTGTCCCCGTGAACACTGAAGCTTTCTTT. Translation gives CSVVPVNTEAFF.

The chain has TRBV2 and TRBJ1-5; D may be TRBD1 (6 bases). Trimming pared 2 bases from V and 12 bases from J, leaving 14 bases between. The CDR3 runs to 13 residues. The V gene's germline CDR1 is SNHLY and CDR2 FYNNEI. The CDR3 nucleotides are TGTGCCAGCAGTGAACTGTCAGGGGATCGCCAGCATTTT. This translates into CASSELSGDRQHF.

This clone was recorded once. This chain uses TRBV4-2 with TRBJ2-1; 14 bases align to TRBD2. The CDR3 loop spans 17 amino acids. Germline V gives CDR1 LGHNA, CDR2 YNFKEQ. Trimming removed 1 base from V and 6 bases from J; junction bases left unmatched: 5. Here the CDR3 DNA reads TGTGCCAGCAGCCAAGGACTAGCGGGAGGGCCGGGCAATGAGCAGTTCTTC. Protein product: CASSQGLAGGPGNEQFF.

The chain employs TRBV2 and TRBJ2-7; 13 nucleotides align to TRBD2. Germline V gene sequence: CDR1 SNHLY, CDR2 FYNNEI. There are 14 residues in the CDR3. V dropped 8 bases and J dropped 4; count of bases not matched to a gene: 5. The CDR3 DNA follows: TGTGCCAGCCGGGGACTAGCGGGATCTTACGAGCAGTACTTC. Protein product: CASRGLAGSYEQYF. The complete variable domain, with remaining parts taken from reference TRBV2 and TRBJ2-7, reads EPEVTQTPSHQVTQMGQEVILRCVPISNHLYFYWYRQILGQKVEFLVSFYNNEISEKSEIFDDQFSVERPDGSNFTLKIRSTKLEDSAMYFCASRGLAGSYEQYFGPGTRLTVT.

Here the CDR3 DNA reads TGTGCCAGCAGTTTAAACCAGAACAATGAGCAGTTCTTC. Protein product: CASSLNQNNEQFF. The chain joins TRBV28 to TRBJ2-1; D gene unclear. Per the germline V gene, CDR1 is MDHEN and CDR2 is SYDVKM. Trimming took 2 bases from V and 5 from J, leaving 7 bases between them. This CDR3 is built from 13 residues.

The chain uses TRBV7-9 and TRBJ2-5; 11 bases are a match to TRBD1. Looked up from germline, CDR1 is SEHNR and CDR2 is FQNEAQ (reference sequence). The CDR3 runs to 15 residues. J lost 4 bases, V lost 5 bases, and 6 bases had no gene match. The CDR3 sequence: CASSPAGTGGETQYF. The CDR3 coding sequence is TGTGCCAGCAGCCCTGCCGGGACAGGGGGAGAGACCCAGTACTTC.

The chain combines TRBV6-5 with TRBJ1-1, with 9 bases matching TRBD1. Trimming took 7 bases from V and 5 from J; bases not matched to a gene: 8. From germline, CDR1 is MNHEY and CDR2 SVGAGI. The CDR3 is 14 amino acids. In DNA, the CDR3 is TGTGCCAGCACCCACGACAGGGGGGGGACTGAAGCTTTCTTT. The encoded protein is CASTHDRGGTEAFF.

This chain uses TRBV6-5 with TRBJ1-2; 7 bases align to TRBD1. The junction had 4 bases not matched to a gene; V was cut back by 6 bases and J by 0 bases. This CDR3 spans 14 amino acids. Germline-derived CDR1 and CDR2 are MNHEY and SVGAGI. DNA of the CDR3: TGTGCCAGCAGCATGACAGGGACTAACTATGGCTACACCTTC. Its protein is CASSMTGTNYGYTF.

V is TRBV3-1 (or the pseudogene TRBV3-2) and J is TRBJ2-7; 8 bases are a match to TRBD2. From germline, CDR1 is LGHDT and CDR2 YNNKEL (reference sequence). Losses at the gene ends were 4 bases for V and 2 bases for J; bases not matched to a gene: 16. This CDR3 contains 18 residues. The CDR3 bases are TGTGCCAGCAGCCCCAGGTCGGGAGTGGGACTAGGGACCTACGAGCAGTACTTC. Translating gives CASSPRSGVGLGTYEQYF.

This chain joins TRBV3-1 (or the pseudogene TRBV3-2) and TRBJ1-1; D might be TRBD1 (6 bases). The germline gives CDR1 LGHDT, CDR2 YNNKEL (reference sequence). The CDR3 loop spans 15 amino acids. V was cut by 0 bases and J by 4 bases, with 12 bases left in between. DNA for the CDR3: TGTGCCAGCAGCCAAGACGTAGAGGGGGTCACTGAAGCTTTCTTT. This gives the protein CASSQDVEGVTEAFF.

The chain has TRBV3-1 (or the pseudogene TRBV3-2) and TRBJ1-2; TRBD1 might be the D (5 bases). The CDR3 runs to 14 residues. Germline V gene lookup returns CDR1 LGHDT and CDR2 YNNKEL (reference sequence). The V and J ends lost 3 bases and 3 bases respectively, with 11 bases between them. The CDR3 nucleotides read TGTGCCAGCAGCCAGGGCGGGGCTCACTATGGCTACACCTTC. Translated, it gives CASSQGGAHYGYTF.

This clone appeared a single time. The J gene is TRBJ2-3, the V gene TRBV18, with 12 nucleotides matching TRBD2. This CDR3 contains 20 residues. Germline V gives CDR1 KGHSH, CDR2 LQKENI. Germline trimming cut 3 bases from V and 4 bases from J; bases unmatched to any gene: 17. DNA for the CDR3: TGTGCCAGCTCACCTAAGGGGCTAGCGGGAGGGCCGTCTTCGCCAGATACGCAGTATTTT. It encodes CASSPKGLAGGPSSPDTQYF.

CDR3 residues: CASGMLRGGNTEAFF. CDR3 bases: TGTGCCAGCGGGATGTTGAGGGGGGGGAACACTGAAGCTTTCTTT. The chain carries TRBV2 and TRBJ1-1; D may be TRBD1 (6 bases). Germline V gene sequence: CDR1 SNHLY, CDR2 FYNNEI. Trimming shortened V by 8 bases and J by 1 base, and 17 bases separated the two germline ends. The CDR3 runs 15 residues.

The chain uses TRBV6-6 and TRBJ2-5; TRBD2 aligns across 9 bases. The J segment lost 2 bases and the V segment lost 2 bases, leaving 3 bases of the junction unmatched. CDR1 is MNHNY, CDR2 SVGAGI, per germline (reference sequence). The CDR3 is made up of 15 amino acids. In nucleotides, the CDR3 is TGTGCCAGCAGTTACCCCCTAGCGGGGCAAGAGACCCAGTACTTC. It encodes CASSYPLAGQETQYF.

The chain links TRBV27 to TRBJ1-6; the D is unclear. The V end was cut by 3 bases, the J end by 7 bases, with 10 bases between. The V gene's germline CDR1 is MNHEY and CDR2 SMNVEV (reference sequence). CDR3 length: 14 residues. The CDR3 region is CASSLREPNSPLHF. DNA of the CDR3: TGTGCCAGCAGTTTGCGGGAACCCAATTCACCCCTCCACTTT.

A word on this clone: One end of the junction is discordant with germline, which a read error may explain. V gene TRBV29-1 combines with J gene TRBJ2-7, with TRBD2 as a possible D gene (5 bases). This CDR3 spans 11 amino acids. Germline values: CDR1 SQVTM, CDR2 ANQGSEA. The DNA of the CDR3 is TGCAGCGTTGAAGGGGCAGAGGGCCCGAACTTC. Its translation: CSVEGAEGPNF.